The 28 T cell receptor beta chains below were found in one sample sequenced in a study of blood T cell repertoires in COVID-19. Assay: immunoSEQ multiplex PCR; the TCRdb copy retains only in-frame clones and omits some. The sample yields roughly 87,000 clones, around 87% seen once. Sequencing was done on a sample of peripheral blood. These receptors all come from a man aged 40-49 years with acute or convalescent COVID-19.

The rearrangement joins TRBV24-1 to TRBJ2-1; the match to TRBD1 covers 8 bases. Trimming removed 7 bases from V and 2 bases from J; junction bases left unmatched: 6. This CDR3 is 15 amino acids long. Germline CDR1 reads KGHDR; CDR2 reads SFDVKD. The CDR3 region has the DNA TGTGCCACCAGCATTGGGGACAGGACCTACAATGAGCAGTTCTTC. Translation: CATSIGDRTYNEQFF.

The rearrangement joins TRBV18 to TRBJ2-5; TRBD1 aligns across 10 bases. The V gene's germline CDR1 is KGHSH and CDR2 LQKENI. This CDR3 has 15 amino acids. V was pared by 4 bases and J by 4 bases, with 6 bases of the junction left unmatched. This chain's CDR3 is CASSLPTGGRETQYF. In DNA, the CDR3 is TGTGCCAGCTCACTCCCGACAGGGGGCAGAGAGACCCAGTACTTC.

V and J are TRBV19 and TRBJ1-4; TRBD1 agrees at 10 bases. This CDR3 is 16 amino acids long. The germline V gene encodes CDR1 LNHDA and CDR2 SQIVND (reference sequence). Losses at the gene ends were 5 bases for V and 5 bases for J; bases not matched to a gene: 8. For the CDR3, the DNA is TGTGCCAGTAGTCCCTCCAGGACAGGGGGGAATGAAAAACTGTTTTTT. The encoded protein is CASSPSRTGGNEKLFF. Filled out from reference TRBV19 and TRBJ1-4, the complete variable domain reads DGGITQSPKYLFRKEGQNVTLSCEQNLNHDAMYWYRQDPGQGLRLIYYSQIVNDFQKGDIAEGYSVSREKKESFPLTVTSAQKNPTAFYLCASSPSRTGGNEKLFFGSGTQLSVL.

The chain combines TRBV5-6 with TRBJ2-7, with D maybe TRBD2 (6 bases). With 6 bases removed from V and 3 bases from J, the gap between germline ends came to 10 bases. This CDR3 region has 12 residues. Germline V gene lookup returns CDR1 SGHDT and CDR2 YYEEEE. The CDR3 is CASMRDGYEQYF. In DNA form, the CDR3 reads TGTGCCAGCATGCGGGACGGCTACGAGCAGTACTTC.

The chain has TRBV14 and TRBJ1-2; D uncertain. CDR1 SGHDN and CDR2 FVKESK come from the germline V gene. Trimming took off 0 bases at V and 8 bases at J, with 7 bases between the two ends. CDR3 length: 12 amino acids. The CDR3 region has the DNA TGTGCCAGCAGCCAAGACGGGAGGGGCTACACCTTC. As protein: CASSQDGRGYTF.

This chain joins TRBV14 and TRBJ1-3, with D unresolved. Germline CDR1 reads SGHDN; CDR2 reads FVKESK. The CDR3 has 13 amino acids. Trimming left V 0 bases short and J 4 bases short, with 4 bases between. CDR3 DNA sequence: TGTGCCAGCAGCCAAGATGGCGGAAACACCATATATTTT. Translation: CASSQDGGNTIYF.

Only a few counts were recorded for this clone. The chain has TRBV29-1 and TRBJ2-5, with D tentatively TRBD1 (6 bases). The CDR3 is 12 amino acids. The V and J ends lost 2 bases and 5 bases respectively, with 9 bases between them. CDR1 and CDR2 (germline): SQVTM, ANQGSEA. The CDR3 nucleotides read TGCAGCGTTGAACGTCAGGGGGAGACCCAGTACTTC. Translating it yields CSVERQGETQYF. Variable domain in full (rest from reference TRBV29-1 and TRBJ2-5): SAVISQKPSRDICQRGTSLTIQCQVDSQVTMMFWYRQQPGQSLTLIATANQGSEATYESGFVIDKFPISRPNLTFSTLTVSNMSPEDSSIYLCSVERQGETQYFGPGTRLLVL.

This sequence joins TRBV6-5 and TRBJ1-1, with 8 bases aligning to TRBD1. The CDR3 has 14 residues. After removal of 4 bases from V and 1 base from J, the junction contained 2 bases not matched to a gene. Germline assignment: CDR1 MNHEY and CDR2 SVGAGI. CDR3 protein: CASSLTGGNTEAFF. The CDR3 DNA follows: TGTGCCAGCAGTTTAACAGGGGGGAACACTGAAGCTTTCTTT.

The gene calls are TRBV19 and TRBJ1-2, with D unclear. The germline V gene has CDR1 LNHDA and CDR2 SQIVND (reference sequence). Trimming cost V 1 base and J 5 bases, with 14 bases left between them. The CDR3 has 15 amino acids. The CDR3 DNA is TGTGCCAGTAGTATAGTAGGAGGGCGCGAATATGGCTACACCTTC. Encoded protein: CASSIVGGREYGYTF.

The chain carries TRBV5-8 and TRBJ1-5; 8 bases line up with TRBD1. The CDR3 runs to 15 residues. Per the germline V gene, CDR1 is SGHTS and CDR2 is YDEGEE. The ends lost 0 bases at V and 4 bases at J; junction bases unmatched: 3. This CDR3 reads CASSLGDRKNQPQHF. The CDR3 bases are TGTGCCAGCAGCTTGGGGGACAGGAAAAATCAGCCCCAGCATTTT.

V is TRBV14 and J is TRBJ1-1, with 7 bases identical to TRBD1. V was clipped by 4 bases and J by 1 base; unmatched bases: 12. Germline V gene lookup returns CDR1 SGHDN and CDR2 FVKESK. The CDR3 has 17 residues. The CDR3 loop is CASSRVSLRDRNTEAFF. The CDR3 DNA reads TGTGCCAGCAGCCGGGTCTCACTCCGGGACAGGAACACTGAAGCTTTCTTT. Full variable domain (outside the CDR3, taken from reference TRBV14 and TRBJ1-1): EAGVTQFPSHSVIEKGQTVTLRCDPISGHDNLYWYRRVMGKEIKFLLHFVKESKQDESGMPNNRFLAERTGGTYSTLKVQPAELEDSGVYFCASSRVSLRDRNTEAFFGQGTRLTVV.

The sample holds one count of this clone. This chain links TRBV27 with TRBJ2-6, with 8 nucleotides matching TRBD2. There are 18 residues in the CDR3. The germline gives CDR1 MNHEY, CDR2 SMNVEV (reference sequence). V was pared by 6 bases and J by 0 bases, with 10 bases of the junction left unmatched. CDR3 sequence reads: CASRKQRERLSGANVLTF. As DNA, the CDR3 is TGTGCCAGCAGAAAACAGCGGGAGCGACTCTCTGGGGCCAACGTCCTGACTTTC.

V gene TRBV5-4 combines with J gene TRBJ2-1, with 7 bases fitting TRBD2. Germline V gene data show CDR1 as SGHNT and CDR2 as YYREEE (reference sequence). Losses at the gene ends were 4 bases for V and 0 bases for J; bases not matched to a gene: 1. This CDR3 is built from 14 residues. Here the CDR3 DNA reads TGTGCCAGCAGCCGGGACTACTCCTACAATGAGCAGTTCTTC. It is translated as CASSRDYSYNEQFF. The variable domain in full, with the rest retrieved from reference TRBV5-4 and TRBJ2-1, is ETGVTQSPTHLIKTRGQQVTLRCSSQSGHNTVSWYQQALGQGPQFIFQYYREEENGRGNFPPRFSGLQFPNYSSELNVNALELDDSALYLCASSRDYSYNEQFFGPGTRLTVL.

The chain has TRBV11-3 and TRBJ2-1; TRBD2 agrees at 13 bases. With V trimmed by 5 bases and J by 9 bases, 7 bases remained unmatched. CDR3 size: 15 residues. Germline loops: CDR1 SGHNT, CDR2 YENEEA. The CDR3 region is CASSQTSGGASEQFF. The CDR3 nucleotides are TGTGCCAGCAGCCAAACTAGCGGGGGGGCCAGTGAGCAGTTCTTC.

J is TRBJ1-1 and V is TRBV15, with D uncertain. Looked up from germline, CDR1 is LNHNV and CDR2 is YYDKDF (reference sequence). The CDR3 runs 13 residues. V gave up 4 bases and J gave up 0 bases, with 6 bases separating them. CDR3 loop: CATSNRMNTEAFF. The CDR3 DNA is TGTGCCACCAGCAACAGAATGAACACTGAAGCTTTCTTT. Full variable domain (remainder filled in from reference TRBV15 and TRBJ1-1): DAMVIQNPRYQVTQFGKPVTLSCSQTLNHNVMYWYQQKSSQAPKLLFHYYDKDFNNEADTPDNFQSRRPNTSFCFLDIRSPGLGDTAMYLCATSNRMNTEAFFGQGTRLTVV.

This clone was seen a handful of times. The chain carries TRBV4-2 and TRBJ1-6; D unclear. This CDR3 has 16 residues. Trimming took off 4 bases at V and 0 bases at J, with 10 bases between the two ends. Germline CDR1 LGHNA, CDR2 YNFKEQ. The CDR3 bases are TGTGCCAGCAGCCGGCCCAGAAGCTCCTATAATTCACCCCTCCACTTT. Translating it yields CASSRPRSSYNSPLHF.

V and J are TRBV14 and TRBJ1-6; D is unclear. The CDR3 length is 15 residues. V was pared by 4 bases and J by 8 bases, with 15 bases between. Germline V gene data show CDR1 as SGHDN and CDR2 as FVKESK. The CDR3 is CASSRRGSTDSPLHF. The CDR3 DNA reads as TGTGCCAGCAGCCGACGAGGGAGTACTGATTCACCCCTCCACTTT.

The CDR3 DNA reads as TGCGCCAGCAGCGCCGTTCCTAGCGGGTTAAGCTCCTACGAGCAGTACTTC. Amino acids: CASSAVPSGLSSYEQYF. V usage is TRBV5-1 and J usage is TRBJ2-7; 8 bases line up with TRBD2. The germline CDR1 and CDR2 sequences are SGHRS and YFSETQ. The CDR3 has 17 residues. V was pared by 4 bases and J by 0 bases, with 12 bases of the junction left unmatched.

The genes are TRBV5-6 and TRBJ1-2, with D possibly being TRBD1 (5 bases). Germline loops: CDR1 SGHDT, CDR2 YYEEEE. Trimming cost V 4 bases and J 6 bases, with 16 bases left between them. The CDR3 has 14 residues. This CDR3 is CASSPGQQVNGYTF. The CDR3 DNA is TGTGCCAGCAGCCCAGGTCAACAGGTGAATGGCTACACCTTC.

This clone was seen just once. V usage is TRBV7-2 and J usage is TRBJ2-5, with D possibly TRBD1 on 7 matching bases. V was pared by 0 bases and J by 5 bases, with 13 bases between. In germline, CDR1 is SGHTA, CDR2 FQGNSA. The CDR3 totals 15 residues. The CDR3 bases are TGTGCCAGCAGCTTAGCCACACAGGGGAGGGAGACCCAGTACTTC. Translated, it gives CASSLATQGRETQYF.

The J gene is TRBJ1-2, the V gene TRBV3-1 (or the pseudogene TRBV3-2), with D hard to call. The CDR3 loop spans 14 amino acids. The V end lost 4 bases, the J end lost 5 bases, and 14 bases lay between the germline ends. CDR1 is LGHDT and CDR2 is YNNKEL in the germline V gene (reference sequence). CDR3 in DNA: TGTGCCAGCAGCCGAATCGGGGAAAAGTATGGCTACACCTTC. Protein product: CASSRIGEKYGYTF.

The chain joins TRBV5-5 to TRBJ1-1; TRBD1 matches 7 bases. CDR1 is SGHKS and CDR2 is YYEKEE in the germline V gene (reference sequence). J was trimmed by 4 bases and V by 2 bases; bases with no gene match: 2. CDR3 size: 13 residues. The CDR3 spells CASSFQGGTEAFF. The CDR3 coding sequence is TGTGCCAGCAGCTTTCAGGGGGGCACTGAAGCTTTCTTT. The entire variable domain, with the rest obtained from reference TRBV5-5 and TRBJ1-1, is as follows: DAGVTQSPTHLIKTRGQQVTLRCSPISGHKSVSWYQQVLGQGPQFIFQYYEKEERGRGNFPDRFSARQFPNYSSELNVNALLLGDSALYLCASSFQGGTEAFFGQGTRLTVV.

The rearrangement joins TRBV7-6 to TRBJ2-5; 8 nucleotides agree with TRBD2. V gave up 2 bases and J gave up 5 bases; unmatched junction bases: 1. CDR1 and CDR2 from the germline V gene are SGHVS and FNYEAQ. The CDR3 totals 13 residues. The CDR3 DNA follows: TGTGCCAGCAGCTTACGGGGGGGGGAGACCCAGTACTTC. Translating it yields CASSLRGGETQYF.

The chain links TRBV7-8 to TRBJ1-1; no clear D. Germline V gene sequence: CDR1 SGHVS, CDR2 FQNEAQ. There are 16 residues in the CDR3. The germline V and J ends were trimmed by 2 bases and 4 bases, with 17 bases remaining between them. In nucleotides, the CDR3 is TGTGCCAGCAGCTTACAGAGTCTAACGGGGAGCACTGAAGCTTTCTTT. Amino acid sequence: CASSLQSLTGSTEAFF.

The genes are TRBV20-1 and TRBJ2-3, with D uncertain. V shed 6 bases and J shed 0 bases, with 4 bases lying between them. CDR3 length: 11 amino acids. Germline CDR1 and CDR2: DFQATT and SNEGSKA (reference sequence). In nucleotides, the CDR3 is TGCAGTGCGGAGAGCACAGATACGCAGTATTTT. As protein: CSAESTDTQYF.

CDR3 residues: CASSLPSGGTDEKLFF. CDR3 DNA: TGTGCCAGCAGCTTACCATCCGGAGGGACCGATGAAAAACTGTTTTTT. This chain uses TRBV5-4 with TRBJ1-4; a weak D match, TRBD1 (5 bases). With 2 bases removed from V and 6 bases from J, the gap between germline ends came to 17 bases. This CDR3 region has 16 residues. The germline V gene has CDR1 SGHNT and CDR2 YYREEE (reference sequence).

This clone was detected once. The chain links TRBV5-5 to TRBJ1-2; 12 bases are shared with TRBD1. The V segment lost 9 bases and the J segment 0 bases; nucleotides outside the gene matches: 6. Germline V lookup: CDR1 SGHKS, CDR2 YYEKEE (reference sequence). The CDR3 totals 15 residues. CDR3 region: CATSRDRGPNYGYTF. CDR3 DNA: TGTGCCACCTCCCGGGACAGGGGGCCTAACTATGGCTACACCTTC.

The chain employs TRBV7-2 and TRBJ1-1; D possibly corresponds to TRBD1 (5 bases). The CDR3 consists of 15 residues. The V end lost 1 base, the J end lost 3 bases, and 12 bases lay between the germline ends. Germline lookup yields CDR1 SGHTA and CDR2 FQGNSA. The CDR3 reads CASSLVKTADTEAFF. The CDR3 DNA reads TGTGCCAGCAGCTTAGTCAAGACAGCCGACACTGAAGCTTTCTTT.